Sequencing of this T cell receptor beta chain was carried out in a study of T cell clonality in common variable immunodeficiency. Study-level findings and limits: Fewer deletions and N-nucleotide insertions were reportedly seen in common variable immunodeficiency TCR beta sequences. Repertoire-complication correlations in CVID were limited by patient heterogeneity.

CDR3 size: 17 residues. Germline V gene data show CDR1 as MNHNS and CDR2 as SASEGT. V lost 2 bases to trimming and J lost 4 bases; unmatched junction nucleotides: 5. This clone was counted ten times or more. Antigen unknown. Coverage ceases 3 residues before the CDR3 finishes, and the germline J gene fills in the end. CVID and control samples used equivalent genomic DNA input. Produced via immunoSEQ multiplex PCR; TCRdb's table is partial and in-frame only. The table lists 55,000 or so clones, with no singletons. The TCR comes from a person between 18 and 75 years old in good health. The genes are TRBV6-1 and TRBJ2-3, with 14 bases aligning to TRBD2. Material for sequencing was peripheral blood mononuclear cells. The CDR3 here is CASSERTSGRIADTQYF. Incomplete CDR3 DNA: TGTGCCAGCAGTGAACGGACTAGCGGGAGGATAGCAGATACG.